The 6 T cell receptor beta chains in this list originate from one sample, sequenced in a study of T cell clonality in common variable immunodeficiency. Produced via immunoSEQ multiplex PCR; TCRdb's table is partial and in-frame only. The sample yields about 50,000 clones, without any singletons. The specimen was peripheral blood mononuclear cells. All receptors derive from a person aged 18 to 75 in good health.

In this sample, this clone turned up a few times. The CDR3 end lies 3 residues beyond the end of the read and is filled in from the germline J gene. The gene calls are TRBV7-9 and TRBJ1-2; 7 bases agree with TRBD1. Unmatched junction bases numbered 6, after V lost 7 bases and J lost 1 base. Germline assignment: CDR1 SEHNR and CDR2 FQNEAQ (reference sequence). The CDR3 has 14 amino acids. Incomplete CDR3 DNA: TGTGCCAGCACCCTCACAGGGGTTAACTATGGC. It translates to CASTLTGVNYG. The whole CDR3 is CASTLTGVNYGYTF. Supplemented by reference TRBV7-9 and TRBJ1-2, the full variable domain reads DTGVSQNPRHKITKRGQNVTFRCDPISEHNRLYWYRQTLGQGPEFLTYFQNEAQLEKSRLLSDRFSAERPKGSFSTLEIQRTEQGDSAMYLCASTLTGVNYGYTFGSGTRLTVV.

This clone occurred many times. The read ends 3 residues early relative to the CDR3; the germline J gene fills the gap. V usage is TRBV19 and J usage is TRBJ2-2; 9 bases fit TRBD1. Germline V gene sequence: CDR1 LNHDA, CDR2 SQIVND (reference sequence). V lost 2 bases, J lost 7 bases, and 2 bases stayed unmatched. This CDR3 contains 14 residues. CDR3 DNA (partial): TGTGCCAGTAGTATACGACAGGGGGTCGGGGAG. This encodes CASSIRQGVGE. The entire CDR3 sequence reads CASSIRQGVGELFF.

This clone has ten or more counts. The CDR3 end falls 3 residues outside the read, so it is completed with the germline J gene. The chain joins TRBV6-4 to TRBJ1-1; TRBD1 might be the D (5 bases). V gave up 0 bases and J gave up 5 bases, with 16 bases separating them. The CDR3 runs 16 residues. CDR1 is MRHNA, CDR2 SNTAGT, per germline. The covered CDR3 bases are TGTGCCAGCAGTGACTCTTCTCGGGCAGGGAGGACTGAA. This encodes CASSDSSRAGRTE. In full, the CDR3 is CASSDSSRAGRTEAFF.

This clone was detected many times. The CDR3 end lies 3 residues beyond the end of the read and is filled in from the germline J gene. The genes are TRBV19 and TRBJ1-2, with D perhaps TRBD1 (6 bases). The CDR3 runs 14 residues. Germline V gene sequence: CDR1 LNHDA, CDR2 SQIVND (reference sequence). V was pared by 4 bases and J by 4 bases, with 13 bases between. The CDR3 DNA, read in part, is TGTGCCAGTAGTACCGGACAGATTCGCTATGGC. Translation gives CASSTGQIRYG. The whole CDR3 sequence is CASSTGQIRYGYTF.

A few counts support this clone. The CDR3 end lies 3 residues beyond the end of the read and is filled in from the germline J gene. The gene calls are TRBV7-9 and TRBJ2-7, with D maybe TRBD2 (6 bases). There are 13 residues in the CDR3. V lost 5 bases and J 3 bases, leaving 11 bases between the germline ends. Germline loops: CDR1 SEHNR, CDR2 FQNEAQ (reference sequence). CDR3 sequence reads: CASSPGLNYEQYF. The part of the CDR3 DNA that was read is TGTGCCAGCAGCCCGGGACTTAACTACGAG.

This clone appeared many times. From the germline J gene comes the end of the CDR3, since the read stops 3 residues before it. The rearrangement uses TRBV2 and TRBJ1-2, with D unclear. Germline CDR1 reads SNHLY; CDR2 reads FYNNEI. The CDR3 spans 13 residues. The CDR3 loop is CASSASGLGDYTF. Partial CDR3 DNA: TGTGCCAGCAGTGCGTCGGGGTTGGGTGAC.